A single sample is the source of the 26 T cell receptor beta chains below, sequenced in a study of cytomegalovirus exposure and HLA in healthy donors. 13 Jbeta primers and 60 Vbeta primers were used for the PCR. Here immunoSEQ multiplex PCR was the method, and the copy in TCRdb shows in-frame clones only, minus some. This sample yields more than 130,000 clones, of which roughly three quarters are seen a single time; about 5% belongs to the top ten. Sequenced: PBMCs. All receptors come from a male donor in good health and CMV-seronegative.

The gene calls are TRBV5-5 and TRBJ2-5; 7 bases map to TRBD1. V trimming: 4 bases; J trimming: 2 bases; junction bases outside the gene matches: 8. The CDR3 covers 15 residues. CDR1 and CDR2 (germline): SGHKS, YYEKEE (reference sequence). Here the CDR3 reads CASSPGDSQQETQYF. DNA for the CDR3: TGTGCCAGCAGCCCTGGGGACAGCCAACAAGAGACCCAGTACTTC.

A note on this clone: The junction departs from the called germline gene at one end, perhaps through a read error. The chain carries TRBV18 and TRBJ1-1; 8 bases match TRBD1. The CDR3 is 16 residues long. Germline CDR1 KGHSH, CDR2 LQKENI. The CDR3 reads CASSQPSGDDRGEVLF. In DNA form, the CDR3 reads TGTGCCAGCTCACAGCCCTCAGGGGACGACAGGGGAGAGGTTCTCTTT.

As concerns this clone: The junction differs from germline at one of its ends, possibly a read error. The chain combines TRBV5-1 with TRBJ1-6, with D uncertain. This CDR3 contains 15 residues. Per germline, CDR1 SGHRS and CDR2 YFSETQ. Here the CDR3 DNA reads TGCGCCAGCAGCTTGGGAGGATCCTCTAATTCACCCCTCCACTTT. This translates into CASSLGGSSNSPLHF.

The V and J genes are TRBV2 and TRBJ2-3; 7 nucleotides line up with TRBD1. Looked up from germline, CDR1 is SNHLY and CDR2 is FYNNEI. This CDR3 contains 14 residues. The V segment lost 4 bases and the J segment 7 bases; nucleotides outside the gene matches: 8. The CDR3 sequence: CASSVEGAGNTQYF. As DNA, the CDR3 is TGTGCCAGCAGTGTTGAGGGGGCCGGGAATACGCAGTATTTT.

V usage is TRBV18 and J usage is TRBJ1-1; TRBD1 matches at 8 bases. This CDR3 region has 15 residues. CDR1 is KGHSH, CDR2 LQKENI, per germline. V lost 2 bases, J lost 0 bases, and 2 bases stayed unmatched. CDR3 region: CASSPDRGLNTEAFF. Written as DNA, the CDR3 is TGTGCCAGCTCACCAGACAGGGGACTGAACACTGAAGCTTTCTTT.

The V and J genes are TRBV7-9 and TRBJ2-7; 7 positions agree with TRBD1. This CDR3 is 14 amino acids long. J gave up 2 bases and V 4 bases, and 5 bases lay outside the gene matches. Germline V lookup: CDR1 SEHNR, CDR2 FQNEAQ (reference sequence). This chain's CDR3 is CASSSTGTAYEQYF. For the CDR3, the DNA is TGTGCCAGCAGCTCTACCGGGACAGCCTACGAGCAGTACTTC.

V and J are TRBV27 and TRBJ1-1; D gene uncertain. The V gene lost 1 base and the J gene lost 4 bases, with 7 bases spanning the gap. The CDR3 extends over 13 amino acids. Germline-derived CDR1 and CDR2 are MNHEY and SMNVEV (reference sequence). The CDR3 sequence is CASSLYGSTEAFF. The CDR3 DNA reads as TGTGCCAGCAGTTTATATGGGAGCACTGAAGCTTTCTTT.

The chain has TRBV30 and TRBJ2-4; possible D gene TRBD1, 6 bases. Germline CDR1 and CDR2: GTSNPN and SVGIG (reference sequence). The V and J ends lost 3 bases and 15 bases respectively, with 21 bases between them. The length of the CDR3 is 13 residues. For the CDR3, the DNA is TGTGCCTGGAGCCTAGGGGGTGGTTTAGCGTGGTACTTC. It is translated as CAWSLGGGLAWYF.

The V and J genes are TRBV6-5 and TRBJ1-1, with D perhaps matching TRBD1 (5 bases). The germline V gene has CDR1 MNHEY and CDR2 SVGAGI. V lost 11 bases, J lost 2 bases, and 21 bases lay in between. The CDR3 runs 15 residues. The CDR3 region is CAGKSMLGPNTEAFF. Written as DNA, the CDR3 is TGTGCCGGCAAATCGATGCTGGGGCCAAACACTGAAGCTTTCTTT.

The chain recombines TRBV14 with TRBJ2-7, with a tentative D call TRBD2 (5 bases). The CDR3 covers 13 residues. Germline V gives CDR1 SGHDN, CDR2 FVKESK. V was clipped by 2 bases and J by 2 bases, with 7 bases between them. This chain's CDR3 is CASSQSGTYEQYF. The CDR3 region has the DNA TGTGCCAGCAGCCAATCGGGAACCTACGAGCAGTACTTC.

The chain combines TRBV9 with TRBJ2-7; D is unclear. V was clipped by 0 bases and J by 3 bases, with 7 bases between them. This CDR3 is 13 amino acids long. Germline CDR1 is SGDLS and CDR2 is YYNGEE. Here the CDR3 DNA reads TGTGCCAGCAGCGTAGGGTTAGACTACGAGCAGTACTTC. This gives the protein CASSVGLDYEQYF.

The J gene is TRBJ2-3, the V gene TRBV5-1; 14 bases map to TRBD2. Germline CDR1 is SGHRS and CDR2 is YFSETQ. CDR3 size: 17 residues. The junction had 10 bases not matched to a gene; V was cut back by 4 bases and J by 6 bases. As DNA, the CDR3 is TGCGCCAGCAGCCCCGACCCGACTAGCGGGGGGGCGGATACGCAGTATTTT. It codes for CASSPDPTSGGADTQYF.

The rearrangement joins TRBV7-9 to TRBJ1-1; 7 bases are a match to TRBD1. After removal of 5 bases from V and 0 bases from J, the junction contained 6 bases not matched to a gene. Germline lookup yields CDR1 SEHNR and CDR2 FQNEAQ (reference sequence). This CDR3 has 15 residues. CDR3 bases: TGTGCCAGCAGCCCCGCGACAGGGATGAACACTGAAGCTTTCTTT. Amino acid sequence: CASSPATGMNTEAFF.

The chain uses TRBV7-9 and TRBJ2-3; TRBD1 is a possible D gene (5 bases). The germline V and J ends were trimmed by 5 bases and 9 bases, with 15 bases remaining between them. The CDR3 is 13 amino acids. Germline CDR1 is SEHNR and CDR2 is FQNEAQ (reference sequence). DNA for the CDR3: TGTGCCAGCAGCGTAGACAGCCCAGGGACGCAGTATTTT. This codes for CASSVDSPGTQYF.

This chain links TRBV2 with TRBJ2-7; 9 nucleotides agree with TRBD1. Germline CDR1 SNHLY, CDR2 FYNNEI. The CDR3 extends over 13 amino acids. Trimming at V came to 6 bases and at J to 9 bases, leaving 9 bases not matched to a gene. The CDR3 sequence is CASREQGAVTQYF. The CDR3 bases are TGTGCCAGCAGGGAACAGGGGGCGGTAACGCAGTACTTC.

This chain joins TRBV15 and TRBJ2-7, with 8 bases matching TRBD1. CDR3 length: 16 residues. Germline V gene data show CDR1 as LNHNV and CDR2 as YYDKDF (reference sequence). The ends lost 6 bases at V and 3 bases at J; junction bases unmatched: 13. CDR3 in amino acids: CATSYRAGQGFYEQYF. In DNA form, the CDR3 reads TGTGCCACCAGTTATAGGGCCGGACAGGGCTTCTACGAGCAGTACTTC.

In this sample, this clone turned up a few times. V gene TRBV10-2 combines with J gene TRBJ2-1; D may be TRBD1 (5 bases). Germline values: CDR1 WSHSY, CDR2 SAAADI. This CDR3 spans 13 amino acids. Trimming shortened V by 6 bases and J by 3 bases, and 9 bases separated the two germline ends. In nucleotides, the CDR3 is TGCGCCAGCAGGACAGATGACTACAATGAGCAGTTCTTC. Translation gives CASRTDDYNEQFF.

The J gene is TRBJ2-1, the V gene TRBV11-2, with 10 bases that match TRBD2. The CDR3 has 19 amino acids. The V gene end was trimmed by 0 bases and the J gene end by 2 bases; junction bases not matched to a gene: 10. The germline gives CDR1 SGHAT, CDR2 FQNNGV. The CDR3 spells CASSLEASGGARAYNEQFF. The CDR3 DNA sequence: TGTGCCAGCAGCTTAGAGGCTAGCGGGGGCGCGAGGGCCTACAATGAGCAGTTCTTC.

This chain uses TRBV5-6 with TRBJ1-2; D ambiguous. Between the trimmed V and J ends, which lost 5 bases and 2 bases, there was a span of 10 bases. CDR1 is SGHDT and CDR2 is YYEEEE in the germline V gene. This CDR3 has 13 residues. The chain's CDR3 is CASRPRRNYGYTF. As DNA, the CDR3 is TGTGCCAGCAGACCACGCAGGAACTATGGCTACACCTTC.

The chain uses TRBV19 and TRBJ2-7; 9 bases match TRBD2. J was trimmed by 0 bases and V by 5 bases; bases with no gene match: 5. CDR3 length: 15 residues. Looked up from germline, CDR1 is LNHDA and CDR2 is SQIVND (reference sequence). The CDR3 loop is CASSVERGDSYEQYF. In DNA, the CDR3 is TGTGCCAGTAGTGTTGAGCGGGGGGACTCCTACGAGCAGTACTTC.

The rearrangement uses TRBV9 and TRBJ2-5, with D perhaps TRBD1 (6 bases). Per the germline V gene, CDR1 is SGDLS and CDR2 is YYNGEE. Trimming pared 3 bases from V and 2 bases from J, leaving 14 bases between. This CDR3 is 15 amino acids long. The chain's CDR3 is CASSAPRGQQETQYF. The CDR3 DNA sequence: TGTGCCAGCAGCGCCCCTAGGGGACAACAAGAGACCCAGTACTTC.

V usage is TRBV27 and J usage is TRBJ2-5, with a possible D match to TRBD2 (5 bases). The J call may be wrong; the DNA end is better matched by TRBJ2-7. This CDR3 is 15 amino acids long. Germline values: CDR1 MNHEY, CDR2 SMNVEV (reference sequence). CDR3 sequence: CASSLYGLGSYEQYF. DNA for the CDR3: TGTGCCAGCAGTTTATATGGACTCGGTTCCTACGAGCAGTACTTC.

The chain combines TRBV5-1 with TRBJ2-3; 12 nucleotides align to TRBD2. J lost 0 bases, V lost 2 bases, and 7 bases had no gene match. The CDR3 loop spans 18 amino acids. CDR1 and CDR2 from the germline V gene are SGHRS and YFSETQ. CDR3 protein: CASSFLAGGGPSTDTQYF. The CDR3, as DNA: TGCGCCAGCAGCTTTCTAGCGGGGGGGGGACCTAGCACAGATACGCAGTATTTT.

In this sample, this clone turned up a few times. Other DNA sequences in the same sample also yield this CDR3. V gene TRBV7-2 combines with J gene TRBJ1-1; no firm D call. V lost 1 base and J lost 2, with 8 bases in between. Germline lookup yields CDR1 SGHTA and CDR2 FQGNSA. This CDR3 is 14 amino acids long. For the CDR3, the DNA is TGTGCCAGCAGCTTAGTCCGGGAAAACACTGAAGCTTTCTTT. It encodes CASSLVRENTEAFF.

The rearrangement links TRBV28 to TRBJ2-1; the D is unclear. Germline-derived CDR1 and CDR2 are MDHEN and SYDVKM. The V end was cut by 2 bases, the J end by 6 bases, with 11 bases between. The CDR3 spans 14 residues. The CDR3 sequence is CASSLRRILNEQFF. CDR3 sequence (DNA): TGTGCCAGCAGTTTAAGGCGGATCCTCAATGAGCAGTTCTTC.

This clone is a singleton in its sample. This sequence joins TRBV6-5 and TRBJ2-3, with D possibly matching TRBD2 (7 bases). The V end was cut by 6 bases, the J end by 5 bases, with 18 bases between. This CDR3 has 15 amino acids. Germline CDR1 and CDR2: MNHEY and SVGAGI. The CDR3 region is CASRTRGAGVDTQYF. The CDR3 DNA reads TGTGCCAGCAGAACCCGGGGGGCCGGAGTAGATACGCAGTATTTT.